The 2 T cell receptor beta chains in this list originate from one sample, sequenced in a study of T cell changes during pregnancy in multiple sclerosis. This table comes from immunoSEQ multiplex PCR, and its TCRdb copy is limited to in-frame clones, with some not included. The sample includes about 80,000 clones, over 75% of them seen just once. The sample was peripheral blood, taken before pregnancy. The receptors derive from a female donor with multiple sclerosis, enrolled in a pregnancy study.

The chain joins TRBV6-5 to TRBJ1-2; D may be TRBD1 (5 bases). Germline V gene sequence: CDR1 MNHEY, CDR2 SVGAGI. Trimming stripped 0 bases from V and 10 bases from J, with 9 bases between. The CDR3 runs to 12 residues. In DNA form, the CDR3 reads TGTGCCAGCAGTTACTCGCAGGGTACCTACACCTTC. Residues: CASSYSQGTYTF.

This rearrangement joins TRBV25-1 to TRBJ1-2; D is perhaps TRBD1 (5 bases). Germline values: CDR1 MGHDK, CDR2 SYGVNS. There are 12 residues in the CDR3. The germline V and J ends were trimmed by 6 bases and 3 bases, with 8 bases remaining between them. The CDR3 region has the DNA TGTGCCAGCAGCGGGACTGACTATGGCTACACCTTC. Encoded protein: CASSGTDYGYTF.